One sample yielded the 26 T cell receptor beta chains listed below, sequenced in a study of cytomegalovirus exposure and HLA in healthy donors. Generated by immunoSEQ multiplex PCR, the TCRdb table keeps only in-frame clones and is missing some. The data show about 280,000 clones, roughly 90% seen once. Sequenced: PBMCs. These receptors originate from a woman aged 18-35 years in good health and CMV-seronegative.

The rearrangement joins TRBV9 to TRBJ2-2; 7 bases are a match to TRBD2. The CDR3 extends over 15 amino acids. CDR1 is SGDLS, CDR2 YYNGEE, per germline. V was pared by 0 bases and J by 4 bases, with 3 bases of the junction left unmatched. CDR3 DNA sequence: TGTGCCAGCAGCGTAGGGACTAGTACCACCGGGGAGCTGTTTTTT. This gives the protein CASSVGTSTTGELFF.

This clone was counted a single time. This chain uses TRBV5-1 with TRBJ2-2; D is possibly TRBD2 (5 bases). Trimming pared 0 bases from V and 3 bases from J, leaving 9 bases between. The germline CDR1 and CDR2 sequences are SGHRS and YFSETQ. The CDR3 runs to 15 residues. Here the CDR3 reads CASSLGEFDTGELFF. CDR3 DNA sequence: TGCGCCAGCAGCTTGGGGGAGTTCGACACCGGGGAGCTGTTTTTT.

The chain recombines TRBV6-5 with TRBJ2-7; D is undetermined. V dropped 6 bases and J dropped 2 bases, with 11 bases sitting between them. This CDR3 region has 13 residues. Germline lookup yields CDR1 MNHEY and CDR2 SVGAGI. CDR3 nucleotide sequence: TGTGCCAGCAGCCCCCTAAAAGCCTACGAGCAGTACTTC. It translates to CASSPLKAYEQYF.

V and J are TRBV4-1 and TRBJ1-1; 7 nucleotides agree with TRBD1. Germline V gives CDR1 MGHRA, CDR2 YSYEKL. V lost 5 bases, J lost 2 bases, and 8 bases stayed unmatched. CDR3 length: 15 amino acids. The CDR3 region has the DNA TGCGCCAGCAGCAGTACCCAGGGGGGCAACACTGAAGCTTTCTTT. Translated, it gives CASSSTQGGNTEAFF.

This clone was seen only once. The sample contains more than one DNA sequence encoding this CDR3. The V gene is TRBV28, the J gene TRBJ1-1; D unresolved. CDR3 length: 14 residues. Germline V gives CDR1 MDHEN, CDR2 SYDVKM. Trimming shortened V by 3 bases and J by 0 bases, and 8 bases separated the two germline ends. CDR3 nucleotide sequence: TGTGCCAGCAGTTTCCGAGGGCTGAACACTGAAGCTTTCTTT. Translated: CASSFRGLNTEAFF. Filled out from reference TRBV28 and TRBJ1-1, the complete variable domain reads DVKVTQSSRYLVKRTGEKVFLECVQDMDHENMFWYRQDPGLGLRLIYFSYDVKMKEKGDIPEGYSVSREKKERFSLILESASTNQTSMYLCASSFRGLNTEAFFGQGTRLTVV.

The chain recombines TRBV4-2 with TRBJ2-1, with D possibly matching TRBD2 (5 bases). This CDR3 region has 18 residues. V gave up 1 base and J gave up 0 bases, with 16 bases separating them. In germline, CDR1 is LGHNA, CDR2 YNFKEQ. The CDR3 spells CASSQVAPPGSSYNEQFF. The CDR3 DNA reads TGTGCCAGCAGCCAAGTGGCCCCGCCGGGGAGCTCCTACAATGAGCAGTTCTTC.

This chain connects TRBV4-1 to TRBJ1-2; 7 bases fit TRBD1. The junction had 5 bases not matched to a gene; V was cut back by 0 bases and J by 4 bases. The CDR3 is 15 residues long. The V gene's germline CDR1 is MGHRA and CDR2 YSYEKL. CDR3 sequence: CASSQDPGTAYGYTF. The CDR3 region has the DNA TGCGCCAGCAGCCAAGATCCCGGGACAGCCTATGGCTACACCTTC.

This chain uses TRBV28 with TRBJ2-4; D is unresolved. Germline values: CDR1 MDHEN, CDR2 SYDVKM. The CDR3 spans 14 residues. The V end was cut by 1 base, the J end by 7 bases, with 11 bases between. The DNA of the CDR3 is TGTGCCAGCAGTTTATTCTCGCTCGGGAACATTCAGTACTTC. Translated: CASSLFSLGNIQYF.

The V and J genes are TRBV2 and TRBJ1-2, with 7 bases identical to TRBD1. The V gene's germline CDR1 is SNHLY and CDR2 FYNNEI. V was pared by 7 bases and J by 4 bases, with 9 bases of the junction left unmatched. The CDR3 has 14 residues. In DNA, the CDR3 is TGTGCCAGCACCCTTGAGGGGGCAGGCTATGGCTACACCTTC. It codes for CASTLEGAGYGYTF.

This chain joins TRBV7-2 and TRBJ2-5; D is possibly TRBD2 (6 bases). Per germline, CDR1 SGHTA and CDR2 FQGNSA. The CDR3 has 14 residues. V lost 5 bases, J lost 7 bases, and 17 bases lay in between. The CDR3 region is CASSPQRIGGTQYF. DNA of the CDR3: TGTGCCAGCAGCCCCCAGAGGATCGGGGGGACCCAGTACTTC.

This CDR3 reads CASSGRTSGYNEQFF. The DNA of the CDR3 is TGTGCCAGCAGTGGTAGGACTAGCGGTTACAATGAGCAGTTCTTC. V and J are TRBV28 and TRBJ2-1; 10 bases fit TRBD2. The V gene's germline CDR1 is MDHEN and CDR2 SYDVKM. CDR3 length: 15 amino acids. After removal of 5 bases from V and 4 bases from J, the junction contained 5 bases not matched to a gene.

This chain uses TRBV7-7 with TRBJ2-2; D is uncertain. The CDR3 sequence is 13 residues long. Germline V gene data show CDR1 as SSHAT and CDR2 as FNYEAQ (reference sequence). V lost 0 bases and J lost 4, with 3 bases in between. CDR3 region: CASSLAATGELFF. CDR3 DNA: TGTGCCAGCAGCTTAGCGGCCACCGGGGAGCTGTTTTTT.

The rearrangement links TRBV28 to TRBJ1-1, with TRBD1 as a possible D gene (5 bases). The CDR3 has 14 amino acids. Germline V lookup: CDR1 MDHEN, CDR2 SYDVKM. Trimming pared 3 bases from V and 11 bases from J, leaving 19 bases between. CDR3 amino acids: CASSFPGKRFAAFF. DNA of the CDR3: TGTGCCAGCAGTTTTCCAGGGAAACGCTTTGCTGCTTTCTTT.

The chain joins TRBV5-4 to TRBJ1-1; 7 positions match TRBD1. This CDR3 region has 14 residues. Germline V lookup: CDR1 SGHNT, CDR2 YYREEE (reference sequence). J was trimmed by 6 bases and V by 4 bases; bases with no gene match: 9. The chain's CDR3 is CASSRQGGRSEAFF. The CDR3 DNA sequence: TGTGCCAGCAGCCGTCAGGGGGGCCGTTCTGAAGCTTTCTTT.

V is TRBV4-3 and J is TRBJ1-1; unclear D gene. Germline V CDR1 and CDR2: LGHNA, YSLEER. CDR3 size: 15 residues. Trimming left V 2 bases short and J 3 bases short, with 13 bases between. CDR3 sequence (DNA): TGCGCCAGCAGCCAAAGGACTGTCACGTACACTGAAGCTTTCTTT. Protein sequence: CASSQRTVTYTEAFF.

The rearrangement links TRBV6-5 to TRBJ1-2; D is perhaps TRBD1 (5 bases). The CDR3 covers 15 residues. In germline, CDR1 is MNHEY, CDR2 SVGAGI. Trimming left V 2 bases short and J 8 bases short, with 18 bases between. The CDR3 sequence: CASSYLRPAGGGYTF. CDR3 coding DNA: TGTGCCAGCAGTTACCTAAGGCCGGCGGGGGGGGGCTACACCTTC.

This clone was counted once. The chain uses TRBV7-9 and TRBJ2-1, with D maybe TRBD2 (6 bases). With 4 bases removed from V and 7 bases from J, the gap between germline ends came to 14 bases. This CDR3 is 14 amino acids long. The germline CDR1 and CDR2 sequences are SEHNR and FQNEAQ (reference sequence). The CDR3 sequence: CASSSPGTPNEQFF. CDR3 DNA sequence: TGTGCCAGCAGCTCCCCCGGGACTCCAAATGAGCAGTTCTTC. Using reference TRBV7-9 and TRBJ2-1 for the parts outside the CDR3, the full variable domain is DTGVSQNPRHKITKRGQNVTFRCDPISEHNRLYWYRQTLGQGPEFLTYFQNEAQLEKSRLLSDRFSAERPKGSFSTLEIQRTEQGDSAMYLCASSSPGTPNEQFFGPGTRLTVL.

In its sample, this clone was seen a few times. The chain joins TRBV6-1 to TRBJ1-2; no firm D call. The CDR3 has 15 amino acids. Germline V gene sequence: CDR1 MNHNS, CDR2 SASEGT. V gave up 1 base and J gave up 4 bases, with 13 bases separating them. The CDR3 spells CASSEDEAWRYGYTF. The CDR3 DNA follows: TGTGCCAGCAGTGAAGACGAGGCTTGGCGCTATGGCTACACCTTC.

The chain recombines TRBV19 with TRBJ2-7; 9 bases fit TRBD2. V gave up 3 bases and J gave up 2 bases; unmatched junction bases: 8. Germline V gives CDR1 LNHDA, CDR2 SQIVND (reference sequence). CDR3 size: 16 residues. The CDR3 sequence: CASSIPGSSGTYEQYF. In DNA, the CDR3 is TGTGCCAGTAGTATCCCTGGGTCTAGCGGGACCTACGAGCAGTACTTC.

This clone was picked up one time. This chain joins TRBV7-3 and TRBJ2-1, with TRBD2 matching 7 bases. Per the germline V gene, CDR1 is SGHTA and CDR2 is FQGTGA. After removal of 1 base from V and 2 bases from J, the junction contained 8 bases not matched to a gene. The CDR3 is 17 amino acids. The CDR3 DNA reads as TGTGCCAGCAGCTTAAGGGGGGAGGGCCGCGCCTACAATGAGCAGTTCTTC. Its protein product is CASSLRGEGRAYNEQFF.

The chain links TRBV6-5 to TRBJ1-3; 8 bases line up with TRBD1. The J segment lost 0 bases and the V segment lost 5 bases, leaving 3 bases of the junction unmatched. There are 15 residues in the CDR3. Germline V gives CDR1 MNHEY, CDR2 SVGAGI. CDR3: CASSVGQGSGNTIYF. As DNA, the CDR3 is TGTGCCAGCAGTGTAGGACAGGGCTCTGGAAACACCATATATTTT.

This clone has just a few counts. The chain carries TRBV7-2 and TRBJ2-1; D gene ambiguous. Trimming shortened V by 1 base and J by 10 bases, and 11 bases separated the two germline ends. The CDR3 runs to 13 residues. Germline V CDR1 and CDR2: SGHTA, FQGNSA. This CDR3 reads CASSLGMAGEQFF. CDR3 nucleotides: TGTGCCAGCAGCTTAGGTATGGCCGGGGAGCAGTTCTTC.

This clone was detected only a few times. The rearrangement joins TRBV2 to TRBJ1-2, with 7 bases aligning to TRBD1. The CDR3 contains 13 residues. The germline CDR1 and CDR2 sequences are SNHLY and FYNNEI. J was trimmed by 2 bases and V by 7 bases; bases with no gene match: 4. CDR3 region: CASTEGQNYGYTF. CDR3 DNA: TGTGCCAGCACCGAGGGACAGAACTATGGCTACACCTTC.

The chain combines TRBV7-6 with TRBJ1-1, with 9 bases fitting TRBD1. Germline V CDR1 and CDR2: SGHVS, FNYEAQ. The CDR3 extends over 16 amino acids. Unmatched junction bases numbered 13, after V lost 4 bases and J lost 7 bases. CDR3 DNA sequence: TGTGCCAGCAGCTCCCGGGACAGGGCCCGGTATAGTGAAGCTTTCTTT. Protein: CASSSRDRARYSEAFF.

The J gene is TRBJ1-2, the V gene TRBV5-4; D is possibly TRBD1 (6 bases). The CDR3 contains 16 residues. CDR1 and CDR2 (germline): SGHNT, YYREEE (reference sequence). V lost 1 base and J 4 bases, leaving 17 bases between the germline ends. In DNA, the CDR3 is TGTGCCAGCAGCTTGAGGTCGGGGGGGGCGCGCTATGGCTACACCTTC. This encodes CASSLRSGGARYGYTF.

This chain joins TRBV28 and TRBJ2-3, with TRBD2 identical over 8 bases. The germline V gene has CDR1 MDHEN and CDR2 SYDVKM. V was clipped by 2 bases and J by 8 bases; unmatched bases: 9. CDR3 length equals 15 residues. In DNA, the CDR3 is TGTGCCAGCAGTTTAGAGAGGGCCGGGGGGGGTACGCAGTATTTT. It codes for CASSLERAGGGTQYF.